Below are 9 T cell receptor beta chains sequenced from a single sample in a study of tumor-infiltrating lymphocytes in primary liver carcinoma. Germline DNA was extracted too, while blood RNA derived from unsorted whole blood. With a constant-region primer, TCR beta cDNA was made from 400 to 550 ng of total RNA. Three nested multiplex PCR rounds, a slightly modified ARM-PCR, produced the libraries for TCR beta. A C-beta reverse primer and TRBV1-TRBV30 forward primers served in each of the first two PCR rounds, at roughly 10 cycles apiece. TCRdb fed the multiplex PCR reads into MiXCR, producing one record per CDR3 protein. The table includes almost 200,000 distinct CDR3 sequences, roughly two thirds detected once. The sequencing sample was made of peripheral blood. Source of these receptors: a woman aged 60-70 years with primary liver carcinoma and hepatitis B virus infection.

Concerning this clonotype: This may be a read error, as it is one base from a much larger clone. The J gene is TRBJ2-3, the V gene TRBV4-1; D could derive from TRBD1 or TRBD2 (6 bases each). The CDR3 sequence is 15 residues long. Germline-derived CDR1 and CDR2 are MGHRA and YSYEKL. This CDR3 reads CASSQLGGRTDTRYF. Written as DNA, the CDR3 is TGCGCCAGCAGCCAATTGGGGGGACGGACAGATACGCGGTATTTT.

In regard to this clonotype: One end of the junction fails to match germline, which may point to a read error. This chain's CDR3 is CAWSVDINTDAFF. The CDR3 DNA follows: TGTGCCTGGAGTGTAGATATCAACACTGACGCTTTCTTT. The gene calls are TRBV30 and TRBJ1-1; D is unclear. The CDR3 has 13 residues. Germline CDR1 GTSNPN, CDR2 SVGIG (reference sequence).

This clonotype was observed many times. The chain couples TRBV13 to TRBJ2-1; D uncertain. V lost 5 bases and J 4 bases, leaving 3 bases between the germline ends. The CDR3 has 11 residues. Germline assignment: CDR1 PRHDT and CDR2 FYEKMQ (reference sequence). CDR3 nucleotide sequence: TGTGCCAGCAGCAGATACAATGAGCAGTTCTTC. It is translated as CASSRYNEQFF.

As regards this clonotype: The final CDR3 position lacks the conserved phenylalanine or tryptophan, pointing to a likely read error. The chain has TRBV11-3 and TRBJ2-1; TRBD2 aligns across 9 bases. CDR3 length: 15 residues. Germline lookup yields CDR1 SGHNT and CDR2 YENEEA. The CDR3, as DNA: TGCGCCAGTAGCCTAGCGGGAAGGAACCACAATGAGCAGTTCTCC. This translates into CASSLAGRNHNEQFS.

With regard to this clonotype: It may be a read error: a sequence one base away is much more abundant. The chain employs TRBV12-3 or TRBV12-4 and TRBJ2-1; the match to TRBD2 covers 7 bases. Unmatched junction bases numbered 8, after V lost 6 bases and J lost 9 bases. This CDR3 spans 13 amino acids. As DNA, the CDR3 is TGTGCCAGCAGAATGGGGACTAACACTGAGCAGTTCTTC. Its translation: CASRMGTNTEQFF.

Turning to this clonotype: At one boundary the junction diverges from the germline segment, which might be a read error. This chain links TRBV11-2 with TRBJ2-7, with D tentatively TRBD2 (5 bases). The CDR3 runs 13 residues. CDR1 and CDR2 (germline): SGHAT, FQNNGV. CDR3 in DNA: TGTGCCAACAGCTTCTGTCGGGGCTACGAGCAGTACTTC. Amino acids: CANSFCRGYEQYF.

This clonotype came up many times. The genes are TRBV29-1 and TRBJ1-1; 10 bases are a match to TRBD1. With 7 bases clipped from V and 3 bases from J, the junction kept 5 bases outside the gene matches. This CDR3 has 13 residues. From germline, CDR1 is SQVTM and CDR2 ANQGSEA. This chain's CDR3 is CSGRQGAYTEAFF. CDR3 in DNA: TGCAGCGGTCGACAGGGGGCATACACTGAAGCTTTCTTT.

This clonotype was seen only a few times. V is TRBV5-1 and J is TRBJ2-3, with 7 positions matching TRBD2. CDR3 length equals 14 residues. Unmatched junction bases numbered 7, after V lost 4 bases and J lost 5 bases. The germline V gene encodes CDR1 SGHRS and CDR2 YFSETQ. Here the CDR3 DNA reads TGCGCCAGCAGCCCCGGAGGCGGGGGAGATACGCAGTATTTT. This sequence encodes CASSPGGGGDTQYF.

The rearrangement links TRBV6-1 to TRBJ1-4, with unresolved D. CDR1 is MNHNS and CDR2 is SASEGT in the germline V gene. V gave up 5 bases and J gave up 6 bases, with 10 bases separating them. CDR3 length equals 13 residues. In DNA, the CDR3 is TGTGCCAGCAGTAGGGCTAGAGATGAAAAACTGTTTTTT. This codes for CASSRARDEKLFF.